Presented here are 2 T cell receptor beta chains from one specimen sequenced in a study of blood T cell repertoires in COVID-19. Data came from immunoSEQ multiplex PCR; TCRdb stores just in-frame clones and leaves some out. The sample lists hundreds of thousands of clones; almost 90% were seen once. Sequenced sample: peripheral blood. All receptors come from a man older than 75 with acute or convalescent COVID-19.

This sequence joins TRBV7-9 and TRBJ1-2; possible D gene TRBD1, 5 bases. The CDR3 is made up of 15 amino acids. Germline CDR1 reads SEHNR; CDR2 reads FQNEAQ (reference sequence). V lost 6 bases and J lost 6, with 20 bases in between. The CDR3 region has the DNA TGTGCCAGCAGTTCATTCGGGCCTAGGGGCGATGGCTACACCTTC. Protein sequence: CASSSFGPRGDGYTF.

The V gene is TRBV7-2, the J gene TRBJ2-7; 7 bases fit TRBD2. CDR1 is SGHTA and CDR2 is FQGNSA in the germline V gene. The CDR3 has 15 amino acids. J lost 0 bases, V lost 2 bases, and 4 bases had no gene match. The CDR3 DNA reads TGTGCCAGCAGCTTATCGGGCGGGGGCTCCTACGAGCAGTACTTC. Residues: CASSLSGGGSYEQYF.